These T cell receptor beta chains were read from a single sample in a study of CD8 T cells in ankylosing spondylitis. MiXCR was run by TCRdb on the 5' RACE reads, yielding one entry per CDR3 protein. This sample has 8,500 to 9,000 distinct CDR3 sequences, with 3.5% to 4.5% found just once. The sample taken for sequencing was blood, either unsorted or a sorted T cell fraction (not recorded which). Receptors were obtained from a female donor with ankylosing spondylitis or in good health (not recorded which). Each CDR3 is given with its conserved first and last residue. A D gene is named only where the DNA matches it firmly. The size entry is marked missing in some rows and otherwise reads once, few, many or a size class.

D | J | size | length | V | DNA | CDR3
TRBD1 | TRBJ2-1 | many | 16 | TRBV9 | TGTGCCAGCAGCGTCAGACAGGGTAGCTCCTACAATGAGCAGTTCTTC | CASSVRQGSSYNEQFF
TRBD2 | TRBJ2-1 | many | 20 | TRBV9 | TGTGCCAGCAGCGCCAACATACTAGCGGGGGGGGGTAGCTCCTACAATGAGCAGTTCTTC | CASSANILAGGGSSYNEQFF
TRBD2 | TRBJ2-1 | many | 17 | TRBV9 | TGTGCCAGCAGCGTAGCTACGGGGAGGGACCCCAACGATGAGCAGTTCTTC | CASSVATGRDPNDEQFF
TRBD2 | TRBJ2-1 | many | 19 | TRBV9 | TGTGCCAGCAGCGTAGTCGGTCTAGCGGGGGCTAGCTCCTACAATGAGCAGTTCTTC | CASSVVGLAGASSYNEQFF
NA | TRBJ2-1 | many | 16 | TRBV9 | TGTGCCAGCAGCCCCCGTTTGACGGGGGTATACAATGAGCAGTTCTTC | CASSPRLTGVYNEQFF
NA | TRBJ1-4 | NA | 15 | TRBV9 | TGTGCCAGCAGCCCGGGCGGCTCAACTAATGAAAAACTGTTTTTT | CASSPGGSTNEKLFF
TRBD2 | TRBJ2-1 | many | 16 | TRBV9 | TGTGCCAGCAGCGCAAACCCGCGGGGGGGAAACAATGAGCAGTTCTTC | CASSANPRGGNNEQFF
NA | TRBJ1-3 | medium-sized | 16 | TRBV9 | TGTGCCAGCAGCGTCCACCTCCAGGGGTCTGGAAACACCATATATTTT | CASSVHLQGSGNTIYF
TRBD1 | TRBJ2-5 | medium-sized | 16 | TRBV9 | TGTGCCAGCAGTGACCCGGCGACAGGGCTCCAAGAGACCCAGTACTTC | CASSDPATGLQETQYF
TRBD2 | TRBJ2-1 | NA | 18 | TRBV9 | TGTGCCAGCAGCGTAGGGGCTAGCGGGCATAGCTCCTACAATGAGCAGTTCTTC | CASSVGASGHSSYNEQFF
NA | TRBJ1-1 | many | 14 | TRBV9 | TGTGCCAGCAGCGTAGCTGGGGGGCACACTGAAGCTTTCTTT | CASSVAGGHTEAFF
NA | TRBJ2-3 | many | 15 | TRBV9 | TGTGCCAGCAGCGAGGGGGTAACATCCACAGATACGCAGTATTTT | CASSEGVTSTDTQYF
TRBD1 | TRBJ2-3 | medium-sized | 17 | TRBV9 | TGTGCCAGCAGCGCGGGGCTGGGACAGGGCCCCCATGATACGCAGTATTTT | CASSAGLGQGPHDTQYF
NA | TRBJ2-7 | medium-sized | 15 | TRBV9 | TGTGCCAGCAGCGTAGTGGCAGAACCTACCTACGAGCAGTACTTC | CASSVVAEPTYEQYF
NA | TRBJ2-3 | many | 15 | TRBV9 | TGTGCCAGCAGCATTAGCGGACTGGGCACAGATACGCAGTATTTT | CASSISGLGTDTQYF
TRBD1 | TRBJ1-1 | medium-sized | 14 | TRBV9 | TGTGCCAGCACCGAGACAGGGGTCGGCACTGAAGCTTTCTTT | CASTETGVGTEAFF
TRBD1 | TRBJ1-4 | medium-sized | 15 | TRBV9 | TGTGCCAGCAGCGCAGACAGGGGGCTTAATGAAAAACTGTTTTTT | CASSADRGLNEKLFF
NA | TRBJ2-1 | many | 12 | TRBV9 | TGTGCCAGCAGCCCCCAAGACAATGAGCAGTTCTTC | CASSPQDNEQFF
NA | TRBJ2-3 | many | 11 | TRBV9 | TGTGCCAGCAGCTTTACAGATACGCAGTATTTT | CASSFTDTQYF
NA | TRBJ2-1 | many | 14 | TRBV9 | TGTGCCAGCAGCGGGGGGGTCGGAATCAATGAGCAGTTCTTC | CASSGGVGINEQFF
NA | TRBJ2-3 | many | 16 | TRBV9 | TGTGCCAGCAGCCTCTCTGGAGGGGGGTACACAGATACGCAGTATTTT | CASSLSGGGYTDTQYF
NA | TRBJ1-6 | medium-sized | 18 | TRBV9 | TGTGCCAGCAGCGTCGAACCCACAGGGAGCTCCTATAATTCACCCCTCCACTTT | CASSVEPTGSSYNSPLHF
NA | TRBJ2-3 | NA | 15 | TRBV9 | TGTGCCAGCAGCGTAGCTCGGGGGGCCCCAGATACGCAGTATTTT | CASSVARGAPDTQYF
NA | TRBJ1-2 | medium-sized | 15 | TRBV9 | TGTGCCAGCAGCGATACGGGCCCAGCTAACTATGGCTACACCTTC | CASSDTGPANYGYTF
NA | TRBJ2-1 | medium-sized | 13 | TRBV9 | TGTGCCAGCAGCGTACTGGGGGACAATGAGCAGTTCTTC | CASSVLGDNEQFF
NA | TRBJ1-5 | medium-sized | 14 | TRBV9 | TGTGCCAGCAGCCCAGCGGGTTCCGATCAGCCCCAGCATTTT | CASSPAGSDQPQHF